What follows is one T cell receptor (beta chain) and its context. Its cognate antigen is unknown. The data belong to a study of vaccination effects on CD4 cells after COVID-19. Across the whole study: Samples that were drawn after vaccination came a median of 72 days after the second dose.

Isolating CD4+ T cells followed approximately 9 days of culture. Each person got two doses of an mRNA SARS-CoV-2 vaccine, BNT162b2 or mRNA-1273. Vaccine recipients, nucleocapsid antibody negative, had no prior SARS-CoV-2 infection. At days 3 and 7, half of the medium was exchanged for IL-2 medium. Germline values: CDR1 SGHTA, CDR2 FQGNSA. Trimming cost V 8 bases and J 7 bases; bases outside gene matches: 6. The CDR3 loop spans 14 amino acids. Study-wide findings and caveats: Vaccine-induced clones in healthy vaccinees cross-reacted with common cold coronaviruses in only 1 of 255 cases.

The table came from immunoSEQ multiplex PCR; TCRdb's copy has only in-frame clones and leaves some out. This sample has tens of thousands of clones; 70% to 85% occur once, and the top ten carry 15%. This receptor was taken from a human donor who received a COVID-19 vaccine. The specimen comprised CD4+ T cells from PBMCs cultured without peptide, sampled after COVID-19 vaccination. V is TRBV7-2 and J is TRBJ2-2, with 11 bases lining up with TRBD1. In DNA, the CDR3 is TGTGCCAGCCAGGGGACAGGGGGATTCGGGGAGCTGTTTTTT. Its protein product is CASQGTGGFGELFF. Variable domain in full (rest from reference TRBV7-2 and TRBJ2-2): GAGVSQSPSNKVTEKGKDVELRCDPISGHTALYWYRQSLGQGLEFLIYFQGNSAPDKSGLPSDRFSAERTGGSVSTLTIQRTQQEDSAVYLCASQGTGGFGELFFGEGSRLTVL.